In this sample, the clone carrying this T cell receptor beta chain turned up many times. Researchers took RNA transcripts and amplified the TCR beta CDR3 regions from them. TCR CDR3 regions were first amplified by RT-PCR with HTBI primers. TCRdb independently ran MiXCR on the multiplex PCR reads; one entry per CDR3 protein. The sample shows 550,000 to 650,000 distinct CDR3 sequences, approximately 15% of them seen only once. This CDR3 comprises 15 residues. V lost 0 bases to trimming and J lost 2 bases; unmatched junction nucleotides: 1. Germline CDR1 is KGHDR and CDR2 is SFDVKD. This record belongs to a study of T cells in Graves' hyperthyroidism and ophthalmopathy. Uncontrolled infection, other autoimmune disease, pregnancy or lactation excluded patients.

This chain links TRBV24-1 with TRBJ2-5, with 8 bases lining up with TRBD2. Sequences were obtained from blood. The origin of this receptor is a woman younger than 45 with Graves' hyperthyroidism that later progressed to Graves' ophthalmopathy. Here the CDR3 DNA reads TGTGCCACCAGTGATTTGTCGGGAGGGCAAGAGACCCAGTACTTC. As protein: CATSDLSGGQETQYF.